This T cell receptor beta chain appears in the sequencing data of a study of OX40 agonist ivuxolimab in advanced cancers. Method: immunoSEQ multiplex PCR; TCRdb's copy keeps in-frame clones and lacks some. The sample shows some 80,000 clones, 92% of them seen only once. Sequenced here: CD4+ or CD8+ T cells sorted from blood, sampled in a trial of the OX40 agonist ivuxolimab. This sequence originates from an adult with an advanced solid tumor such as melanoma, head and neck, liver or kidney cancer.

As DNA, the CDR3 is TGTGCCAGCAACTACAGGGGTAGGAAGAACACTGAAGCTTTCTTT. Translated, it gives CASNYRGRKNTEAFF. This sequence joins TRBV6-6 and TRBJ1-1, with 7 bases fitting TRBD1. The CDR3 consists of 15 residues. V gave up 7 bases and J gave up 1 base; unmatched junction bases: 9. CDR1 MNHNY and CDR2 SVGAGI come from the germline V gene (reference sequence).